Detailed here is one TCR beta chain. This record belongs to a study of T cells in tuberculosis. Overall study: A South African cohort included IGRA-negative adolescents, latently infected IGRA-positive adolescents and adults with active tuberculosis.

Generated by immunoSEQ multiplex PCR, the TCRdb table keeps only in-frame clones and is missing some. The table includes about 50,000 clones, 90% to 95% detected once. The time point was: new active TB diagnosis, blood taken before or within 7 days of starting treatment. This specimen consisted of PBMCs, obtained at tuberculosis diagnosis. This sequence was found in an adult with tuberculosis.

CDR3 protein: CASSQEPGLADKIYKYEQYF. The CDR3 nucleotides are TGCGCCAGCAGCCAGGAACCGGGACTAGCGGACAAAATATACAAATACGAGCAGTACTTC. The chain is built from TRBV4-1 and TRBJ2-7; TRBD2 matches 11 bases. CDR1 and CDR2 (germline): MGHRA, YSYEKL. After removal of 3 bases from V and 4 bases from J, the junction contained 20 bases not matched to a gene. The CDR3 has 20 amino acids.